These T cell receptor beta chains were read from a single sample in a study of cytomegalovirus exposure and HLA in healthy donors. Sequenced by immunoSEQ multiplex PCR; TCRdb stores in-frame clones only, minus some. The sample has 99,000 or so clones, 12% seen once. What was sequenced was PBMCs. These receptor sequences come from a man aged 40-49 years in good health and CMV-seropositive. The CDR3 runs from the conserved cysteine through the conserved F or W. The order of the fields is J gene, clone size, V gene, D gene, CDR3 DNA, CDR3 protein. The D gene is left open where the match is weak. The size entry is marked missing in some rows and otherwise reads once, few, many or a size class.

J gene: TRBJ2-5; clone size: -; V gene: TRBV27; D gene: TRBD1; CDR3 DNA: TGTGCCAGCAGCCATGGACAGGGATCAGAGACCCAGTACTTC; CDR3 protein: CASSHGQGSETQYF
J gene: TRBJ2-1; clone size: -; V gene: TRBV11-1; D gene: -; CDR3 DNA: TGTGCCAGCAGCTTAGGGGTGGGCGATGAGCAGTTCTTC; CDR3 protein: CASSLGVGDEQFF
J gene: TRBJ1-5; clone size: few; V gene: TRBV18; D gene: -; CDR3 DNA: TGTGCCAGCTCACCGCGTCCAGGGTTTTCGTTGGATTTT; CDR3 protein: CASSPRPGFSLDF
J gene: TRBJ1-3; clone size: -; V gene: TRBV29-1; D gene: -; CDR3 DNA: TGCAGCGTTGAAGTGGGGGCTCCCAGCTCTGGAAACACCATATATTTT; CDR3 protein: CSVEVGAPSSGNTIYF
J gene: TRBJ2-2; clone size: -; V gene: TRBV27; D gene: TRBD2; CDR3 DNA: TGTGCCAGCAAAGGGGGAGCGGGAGGGCCGTTGTTAGGGGAGCTGTTTTTT; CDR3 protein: CASKGGAGGPLLGELFF
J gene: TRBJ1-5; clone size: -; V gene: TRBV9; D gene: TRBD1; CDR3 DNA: TGTGCCAGCAGCGCCAGGGGGCTTAGCAATCAGCCCCAGCATTTT; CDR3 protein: CASSARGLSNQPQHF
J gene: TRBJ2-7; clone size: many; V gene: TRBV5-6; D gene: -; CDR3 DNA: TGTGCCAGCAGCATATTATCAGGGTACTACGAGCAGTACTTC; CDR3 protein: CASSILSGYYEQYF
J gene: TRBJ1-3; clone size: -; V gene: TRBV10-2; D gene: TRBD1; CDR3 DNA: TGCGCCAGCAGCAGGGGGCTAGATGGAAACACCATATATTTT; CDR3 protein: CASSRGLDGNTIYF
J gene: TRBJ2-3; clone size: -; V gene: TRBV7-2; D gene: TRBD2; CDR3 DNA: TGTGCCAGCAGCTTAGCGCGGGCGGGAGGGACAGATACGCAGTATTTT; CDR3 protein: CASSLARAGGTDTQYF
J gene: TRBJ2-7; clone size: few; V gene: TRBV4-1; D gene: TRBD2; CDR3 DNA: TGCGCCAGCAGCCGGATTAGCGGGAGTCACGAGCAGTACTTC; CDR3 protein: CASSRISGSHEQYF
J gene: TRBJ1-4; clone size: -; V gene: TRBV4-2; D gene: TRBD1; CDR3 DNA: TGTGCCAGCAGCCAGGTGCTCAGGGGGAAAGAAAAACTGTTTTTT; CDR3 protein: CASSQVLRGKEKLFF
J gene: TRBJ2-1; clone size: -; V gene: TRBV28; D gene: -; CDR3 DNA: TGTGCCAGCAGTATCCGAGACTGGAGCTCCTACAATGAGCAGTTCTTC; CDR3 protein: CASSIRDWSSYNEQFF
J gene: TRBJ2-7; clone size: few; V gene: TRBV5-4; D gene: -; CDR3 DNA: TGTGCCAGCAGCTTAGGGCAGGGTGACGAGCAGTACTTC; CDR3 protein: CASSLGQGDEQYF
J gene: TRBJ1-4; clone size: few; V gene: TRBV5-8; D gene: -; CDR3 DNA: TGTGCCAGCAGCGACCGACAGAATGAAAAACTGTTTTTT; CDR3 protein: CASSDRQNEKLFF
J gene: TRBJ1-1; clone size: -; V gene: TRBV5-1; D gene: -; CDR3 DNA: TGCGCCAGCAGCTTGAACAGGGAGACAAACACTGAAGCTTTCTTT; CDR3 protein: CASSLNRETNTEAFF
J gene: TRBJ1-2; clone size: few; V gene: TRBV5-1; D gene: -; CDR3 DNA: TGCGCCAGCAACGACCCAGGGACCGGGGGGAAGTATGGCTACACCTTC; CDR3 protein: CASNDPGTGGKYGYTF
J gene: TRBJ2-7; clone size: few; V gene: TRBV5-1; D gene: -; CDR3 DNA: TGCGCCAGCAGCTTCCAGGGAATCACCTACGAGCAGTACTTC; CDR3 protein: CASSFQGITYEQYF
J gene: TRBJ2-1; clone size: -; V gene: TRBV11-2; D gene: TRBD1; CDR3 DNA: TGTGCCAGCAGATCGAGGAGGACAGGGGGCACGGATGAGCAGTTCTTC; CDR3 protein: CASRSRRTGGTDEQFF
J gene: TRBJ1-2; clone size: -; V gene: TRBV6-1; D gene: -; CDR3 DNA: TGTGCCGTATCAGCGGGGCAGGGGTATGGCTACACCTTC; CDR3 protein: CAVSAGQGYGYTF
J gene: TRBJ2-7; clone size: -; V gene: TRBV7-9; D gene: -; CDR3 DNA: TGTGCCAGCAGTCCTGCCGGGACACCCTACGAGCAGTACTTC; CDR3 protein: CASSPAGTPYEQYF
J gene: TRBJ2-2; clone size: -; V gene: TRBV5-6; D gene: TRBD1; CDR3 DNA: TGTGCCAGCAGTGGGACAGGGGGCGTCACCGGGGAGCTGTTTTTT; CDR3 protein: CASSGTGGVTGELFF
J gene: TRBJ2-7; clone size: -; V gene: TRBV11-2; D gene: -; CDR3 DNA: TGTGCCAGCAGCCCTGGAGGGTACTCCTACGAGCAGTACTTC; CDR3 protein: CASSPGGYSYEQYF
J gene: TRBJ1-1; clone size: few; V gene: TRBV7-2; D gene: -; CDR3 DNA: TGTGCCAGCAGCCCAGGGGTATGGAGCACTGAAGCTTTCTTT; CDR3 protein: CASSPGVWSTEAFF
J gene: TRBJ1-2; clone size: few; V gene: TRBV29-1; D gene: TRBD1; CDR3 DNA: TGCAGCGTTGACGGCGGACAGGGTGGCTACACCTTC; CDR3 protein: CSVDGGQGGYTF
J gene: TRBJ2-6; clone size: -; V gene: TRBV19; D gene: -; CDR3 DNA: TGTGCCAGTAGTGTCCTAACCTCTGGGGCCAACGTCCTGACTTTC; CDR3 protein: CASSVLTSGANVLTF
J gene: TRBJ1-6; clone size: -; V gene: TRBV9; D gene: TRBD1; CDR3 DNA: TGTGCCAGCAGCGTCGGGACAGGGAATTCACCCCTCCACTTT; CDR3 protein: CASSVGTGNSPLHF
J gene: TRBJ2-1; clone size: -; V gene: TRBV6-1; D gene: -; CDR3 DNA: TGTGCCAGCAGGGAAGGCTTATCGAGCTCCTACAATGAGCAGTTCTTC; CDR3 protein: CASREGLSSSYNEQFF